This is a list of T cell receptor beta chains from one sample in a study of blood T cell repertoires in COVID-19. Only in-frame clones appear in the TCRdb table, and some are missing; sequencing was by immunoSEQ multiplex PCR. The data contain about 78,000 clones, roughly 84% of them seen just once; the ten biggest clones take up 2.5% to 3.5%. The sample was peripheral blood. Every receptor here comes from an older man with active or convalescent COVID-19. Both conserved end residues are part of each CDR3. Each record gives: CDR3 protein, CDR3 DNA, clone size, J gene, V gene, D gene. A D gene is named only where the DNA matches it firmly. Size is stated for part of the rows, as once, few or many counts, or as a class when the clone is expanded.

CAWSGGLAGHNEQFF | TGTGCCTGGAGTGGAGGACTAGCGGGGCACAATGAGCAGTTCTTC | once | TRBJ2-1 | TRBV30 | TRBD2
CAWSVGGGKNIQYF | TGTGCCTGGAGTGTAGGAGGCGGCAAAAACATTCAGTACTTC | NA | TRBJ2-4 | TRBV30 | NA
CASSQLFGDNEKLFF | TGTGCCAGCAGCCAACTCTTCGGAGATAATGAAAAACTGTTTTTT | NA | TRBJ1-4 | TRBV7-6 | NA
CASSLGTVINEKLFF | TGTGCCAGCAGCTTAGGCACGGTCATTAATGAAAAACTGTTTTTT | NA | TRBJ1-4 | TRBV13 | NA
CASSSLDSYSNQPQHF | TGTGCCAGCAGTTCCCTCGACAGTTATAGCAATCAGCCCCAGCATTTT | few | TRBJ1-5 | TRBV2 | NA
CASSLIGQGPGGYGYTF | TGCGCCAGCAGCCTAATTGGACAGGGCCCCGGGGGCTATGGCTACACCTTC | NA | TRBJ1-2 | TRBV5-1 | TRBD1
CASSFRGITLYGYTF | TGTGCCAGCAGTTTCAGGGGGATAACCCTATATGGCTACACCTTC | few | TRBJ1-2 | TRBV28 | TRBD1
CASSFLLGTSYEQYF | TGTGCCAGCAGCTTTTTGCTAGGAACCTCCTACGAGCAGTACTTC | few | TRBJ2-7 | TRBV5-6 | NA
CATSTGGVAEAFF | TGTGCCACCAGCACGGGGGGGGTGGCTGAAGCTTTCTTT | NA | TRBJ1-1 | TRBV15 | NA
CASHRDPSGANVLTF | TGTGCCAGCCACAGGGATCCCTCTGGGGCCAACGTCCTGACTTTC | NA | TRBJ2-6 | TRBV6-5 | NA
CASNHSSRYGYTF | TGTGCCAGTAACCATAGCAGCCGGTATGGCTACACCTTC | NA | TRBJ1-2 | TRBV19 | NA
CASSLGAGGGNTIYF | TGTGCCAGCAGCTTAGGGGCAGGGGGTGGAAACACCATATATTTT | NA | TRBJ1-3 | TRBV7-6 | TRBD1
CASTPRRTGVDEQYF | TGTGCCAGCACCCCTCGCAGGACAGGGGTTGACGAGCAGTACTTC | NA | TRBJ2-7 | TRBV28 | TRBD1
CAWATSGTGELFF | TGTGCCTGGGCTACTAGCGGCACCGGGGAGCTGTTTTTT | few | TRBJ2-2 | TRBV30 | TRBD2
CASSWRAGSGNTIYF | TGTGCCAGCAGTTGGAGGGCAGGCTCTGGAAACACCATATATTTT | NA | TRBJ1-3 | TRBV28 | NA
CASSLDVNSPLHF | TGTGCCAGCAGCTTAGACGTCAATTCACCCCTCCACTTT | once | TRBJ1-6 | TRBV11-2 | NA
CASSLQDRGKTQYF | TGTGCCAGCAGCTTGCAGGATCGCGGGAAGACCCAGTACTTC | NA | TRBJ2-5 | TRBV5-4 | NA
CASSPRSEAFF | TGTGCCAGCTCACCGAGGTCAGAAGCTTTCTTT | NA | TRBJ1-1 | TRBV18 | NA
CSVELRGATGELFF | TGCAGCGTTGAGCTGCGGGGCGCGACCGGGGAGCTGTTTTTT | NA | TRBJ2-2 | TRBV29-1 | NA
CASSRSGSSNEQFF | TGTGCCAGCTCACGGAGCGGGAGTTCCAATGAGCAGTTCTTC | once | TRBJ2-1 | TRBV18 | TRBD2
CASSEGDRAVTEAFF | TGTGCCAGCAGTGAGGGGGACAGGGCGGTCACTGAAGCTTTCTTT | NA | TRBJ1-1 | TRBV2 | TRBD1
CASSQWTGGYEQYF | TGCGCCAGCAGCCAATGGACAGGGGGCTACGAGCAGTACTTC | NA | TRBJ2-7 | TRBV5-1 | TRBD1
CASSKTANSNQPQHF | TGTGCCAGCAGTAAGACAGCAAATAGCAATCAGCCCCAGCATTTT | NA | TRBJ1-5 | TRBV2 | NA
CASSQELLAIYEQYF | TGCGCCAGCAGCCAAGAGTTACTAGCCATCTACGAGCAGTACTTC | NA | TRBJ2-7 | TRBV4-1 | NA
CAISTDPNYGYTF | TGTGCCATCTCTACAGACCCTAACTATGGCTACACCTTC | NA | TRBJ1-2 | TRBV10-3 | NA
CASSLGSYEQYF | TGCGCCAGCAGTCTGGGCAGCTACGAGCAGTACTTC | NA | TRBJ2-7 | TRBV10-2 | NA
CASKGGLGEKLFF | TGTGCCAGCAAGGGAGGACTCGGTGAAAAACTGTTTTTT | NA | TRBJ1-4 | TRBV6-6 | NA
CASSLATESNQPQHF | TGTGCCAGCAGCTTAGCTACTGAGAGCAATCAGCCCCAGCATTTT | NA | TRBJ1-5 | TRBV7-8 | NA
CAISEPDKYSPLHF | TGTGCCATCAGTGAGCCCGACAAGTATTCACCCCTCCACTTT | NA | TRBJ1-6 | TRBV10-3 | NA
CASSYAGGSGANVLTF | TGTGCCAGCAGTTACGCAGGGGGCTCTGGGGCCAACGTCCTGACTTTC | NA | TRBJ2-6 | TRBV6-5 | TRBD1